Described below is a single T cell receptor beta chain sequence and its context. Its target is unknown. The data were obtained in a study of cytomegalovirus exposure and HLA in healthy donors. Looking at the study overall: Previous work identified 117 million unique TCR beta sequences from around 200 million T cells.

Trimming shortened V by 7 bases and J by 6 bases, and 16 bases separated the two germline ends. This CDR3 region has 14 residues. Looked up from germline, CDR1 is SNHLY and CDR2 is FYNNEI. Unrecorded immune exposure was likely among donors, who were nominally healthy when sampled. The PCR ran on 60 Vbeta and 13 Jbeta primers. Here immunoSEQ multiplex PCR was the method, and the copy in TCRdb shows in-frame clones only, minus some. The repertoire has approximately 150,000 clones, 60% to 80% of them found once; the top ten carry around 1.5%. General study findings and limits: Sequencing probably produced one cluster of sequence variants that were highly shared.

This TCR derives from a female donor in good health and CMV-seronegative. The V and J genes are TRBV2 and TRBJ2-1; D possibly corresponds to TRBD1 (6 bases). The source material was PBMCs. The CDR3, as DNA: TGTGCCAGCAACCCCCCAGGGGCATTCAATGAGCAGTTCTTC. Its translation: CASNPPGAFNEQFF.